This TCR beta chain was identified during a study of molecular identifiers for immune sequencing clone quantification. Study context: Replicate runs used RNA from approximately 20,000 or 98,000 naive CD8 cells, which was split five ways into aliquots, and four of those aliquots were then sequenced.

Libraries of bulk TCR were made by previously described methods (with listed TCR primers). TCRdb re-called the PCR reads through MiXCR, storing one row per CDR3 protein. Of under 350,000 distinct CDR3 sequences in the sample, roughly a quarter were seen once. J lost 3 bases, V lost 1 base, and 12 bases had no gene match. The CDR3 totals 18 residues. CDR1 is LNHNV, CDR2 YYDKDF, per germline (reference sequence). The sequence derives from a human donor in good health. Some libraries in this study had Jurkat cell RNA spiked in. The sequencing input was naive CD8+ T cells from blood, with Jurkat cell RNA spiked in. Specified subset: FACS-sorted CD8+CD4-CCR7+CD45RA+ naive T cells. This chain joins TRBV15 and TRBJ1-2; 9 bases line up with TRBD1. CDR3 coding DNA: TGTGCCACCAGCAGAGCAGCGGACAGGGGCGGTTTGGACTATGGCTACACCTTC. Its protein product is CATSRAADRGGLDYGYTF.